Listed here is a single T cell receptor beta chain. Its antigen remains unidentified. No much larger clone exists at a distance of one base, and base qualities are not known. Patients with a history of autoimmune disease or receiving systemic immunosuppression were excluded from the trial. Peripheral blood for TCR sequencing was drawn from every dose cohort at baseline, at cycle 4 day 1 and at cycle 7 day 1. Samples were obtained from an open-label, multicenter, first-in-human phase I dose-escalation trial of ivuxolimab. Adults with locally advanced or metastatic melanoma, renal cell carcinoma, hepatocellular carcinoma or head and neck squamous cell carcinoma were enrolled in the trial. CD4+ and CD8+ T cells were sorted separately from peripheral blood before TCR sequencing. The CDR3 holds 15 amino acids from the cysteine to the phenylalanine. Only the CDR3 region is kept as DNA, spanning 45 bases read in frame from base 1. Deletion took 2 bases off V and 1 base off J, with a span of 8 bases between the germline ends. The germline V gene supplies CDR1 SGHTA and CDR2 FQGNSA.

For sequencing of the TCRbeta CDR3 region, genomic DNA was extracted from the sorted cells. The immunoSEQ Assay was used for sequencing of TCRbeta CDR3 regions. TCRdb limited this immuneACCESS table to in-frame rearrangements with V and J called. A share of clones is missing; checked studies link under half to unresolved V genes, and the rest is unexplained. Present in this sample are around 60,000 clones, 80% to 90% of which were seen just once. Of the sample, 2.5% to 3.5% is held by the ten largest clones. The record originates from a study of OX40 agonist ivuxolimab in advanced cancers. Background for the entire study: Ivuxolimab was an agonistic, fully human IgG2 monoclonal antibody directed against OX40 (CD134), a costimulatory receptor. Intravenous ivuxolimab was administered to patients every 2 weeks at six dose levels: 0.01, 0.1, 0.3, 1.5, 3 and 10 mg/kg. Among the 50 to 55 dose-escalation patients, some 20 had hepatocellular carcinoma, 15 melanoma, 9 renal cell carcinoma and 9 head and neck cancer. A male proportion of 82.7% and a mean age of about 60 years, ranging from roughly 23 to 80, were recorded for the dose-escalation cohort. Prior anti-PD-1, anti-PD-L1 or anti-CTLA-4 therapy was permitted, and 40% of dose-escalation patients had received checkpoint inhibitors. Three dose-escalation patients achieved partial responses, one with hepatocellular carcinoma and two with cutaneous melanoma. Peripheral TCRbeta sequencing was intended to test whether TCR sequence diversity was altered and clonal T-cell expansion was caused by ivuxolimab. The paper reports the monotherapy dose-escalation portion (N = 52 patients) of the phase I ivuxolimab trial.

Overall study results and their limits: In the 0.1-3.0 mg/kg groups, partial responders were among the patients with the lowest normalized peripheral clonal expansion, particularly in CD8+ T cells. Low levels of normalized T-cell clonal expansion were also seen in some patients who did not respond. On average, CD8+ T cells showed more expanded clones than CD4+ T cells after ivuxolimab. Which antigens the clonally expanded peripheral T cells were specific for was not determined. Clonal expansion of both CD4+ and CD8+ blood T cells was observed from baseline to week 6 at doses 0.1 to 3.0 mg/kg.

This sample comprised CD4+ or CD8+ T cells sorted from blood, obtained in a trial of the OX40 agonist ivuxolimab. The chain joins TRBV7-2 to TRBJ2-2; there is no confident call for the D gene. The receptor was isolated from an adult with an advanced solid tumor such as melanoma, head and neck, liver or kidney cancer. The DNA reads as follows: TGTGCCAGCAGCTTAATGGGCCTGAACACCGGGGAGCTGTTTTTT. Protein translation: CASSLMGLNTGELFF. Extended through the reference TRBV7-2 and TRBJ2-2 proteins, this CDR3 yields the full variable domain: GAGVSQSPSNKVTEKGKDVELRCDPISGHTALYWYRQSLGQGLEFLIYFQGNSAPDKSGLPSDRFSAERTGGSVSTLTIQRTQQEDSAVYLCASSLMGLNTGELFFGEGSRLTVL.